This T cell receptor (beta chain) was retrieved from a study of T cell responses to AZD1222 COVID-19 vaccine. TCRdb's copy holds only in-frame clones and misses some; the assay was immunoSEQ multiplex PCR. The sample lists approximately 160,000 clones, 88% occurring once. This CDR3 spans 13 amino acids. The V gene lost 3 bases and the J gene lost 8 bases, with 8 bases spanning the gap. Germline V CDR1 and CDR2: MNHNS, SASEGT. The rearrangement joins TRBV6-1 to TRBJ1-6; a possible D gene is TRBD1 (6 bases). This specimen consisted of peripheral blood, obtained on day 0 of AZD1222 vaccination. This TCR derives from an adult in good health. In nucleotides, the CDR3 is TGTGCCAGCAGTGACAGGGGTCATTCACCCCTCCACTTT. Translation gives CASSDRGHSPLHF.